Presented here are 6 T cell receptor beta chains from one specimen sequenced in a study of cytomegalovirus exposure and HLA in healthy donors. PCR involved 60 Vbeta and 13 Jbeta primers. The protocol was immunoSEQ multiplex PCR, while the TCRdb copy is restricted to in-frame clones and leaves out a portion. The table records about 130,000 clones, approximately 85% of them present only once. Sequencing was performed on PBMCs. These receptors were collected from a boy younger than 18 in good health and CMV-seronegative.

The chain carries TRBV4-3 and TRBJ2-3; TRBD2 might be the D (7 bases). V was pared by 1 base and J by 2 bases, with 16 bases between. Germline CDR1 reads LGHNA; CDR2 reads YSLEER. The CDR3 runs 17 residues. The CDR3 DNA reads as TGCGCCAGCAGCCAAGGAAAGGCGGGGGCCATCACAGATACGCAGTATTTT. Protein product: CASSQGKAGAITDTQYF.

The chain joins TRBV7-9 to TRBJ2-3; tentative D call: TRBD1 (5 bases). Germline assignment: CDR1 SEHNR and CDR2 FQNEAQ (reference sequence). Trimming removed 1 base at V and 3 bases at J, with 14 bases between. The CDR3 runs to 16 residues. The CDR3 DNA is TGTGCCAGCAGCTTAGAACGGTCAGGGTGGACAGATACGCAGTATTTT. It is translated as CASSLERSGWTDTQYF.

The chain uses TRBV7-3 and TRBJ2-3, with TRBD2 as a possible D gene (5 bases). This CDR3 is built from 14 residues. V lost 5 bases and J lost 3, with 12 bases in between. Germline assignment: CDR1 SGHTA and CDR2 FQGTGA. CDR3 protein: CASSPRDITDTQYF. In DNA, the CDR3 is TGTGCCAGCAGCCCCCGGGATATTACAGATACGCAGTATTTT.

This chain connects TRBV11-1 to TRBJ2-1, with TRBD1 matching 9 bases. The CDR3 runs to 13 residues. The V gene's germline CDR1 is SGHAT and CDR2 FQDESV (reference sequence). With 4 bases clipped from V and 7 bases from J, the junction kept 2 bases outside the gene matches. CDR3 sequence (DNA): TGTGCCAGCAGCTCCGGGACAGGGAATGAGCAGTTCTTC. Translating it yields CASSSGTGNEQFF. The whole variable domain, remainder taken from reference TRBV11-1 and TRBJ2-1, is EAEVAQSPRYKITEKSQAVAFWCDPISGHATLYWYRQILGQGPELLVQFQDESVVDDSQLPKDRFSAERLKGVDSTLKIQPAELGDSAMYLCASSSGTGNEQFFGPGTRLTVL.

The CDR3 DNA sequence: TGTGCCAGCAGTTACTCGATTGGGGCCGAGCAGTTCTTC. Its translation: CASSYSIGAEQFF. This sequence joins TRBV6-5 and TRBJ2-1, with D maybe TRBD1 (5 bases). The CDR3 contains 13 residues. Germline CDR1 is MNHEY and CDR2 is SVGAGI. Trimming cost V 0 bases and J 10 bases, with 10 bases left between them.

V gene TRBV6-5 combines with J gene TRBJ1-1; 7 bases agree with TRBD1. V shed 5 bases and J 5 bases; nucleotides not matched to a gene: 8. This CDR3 has 14 amino acids. Germline V gives CDR1 MNHEY, CDR2 SVGAGI. CDR3 amino acids: CASSIDRDLTEAFF. The CDR3 bases are TGTGCCAGCAGTATCGACAGGGATTTGACTGAAGCTTTCTTT.